This T cell receptor (beta chain) was identified during a study of regulatory T cells in long-lasting Graves disease. Study findings and constraints: The study found TRBV28, TRBJ1-2 and TRBJ2-5 favored in persistent disease.

For TCR beta, libraries came from iRepertoire HTBI primers and Arm-PCR of CDR3 regions. TCRdb re-called the multiplex PCR reads through MiXCR, storing one row per CDR3 protein. Of a few hundred thousand distinct CDR3 sequences in the sample, about 13% were seen once. The CDR3 loop spans 14 amino acids. The germline V gene encodes CDR1 DFQATT and CDR2 SNEGSKA (reference sequence). V shed 6 bases, J shed 2 bases, and the junction held 6 bases outside the gene matches. Time point of the sample: newly diagnosed GD, antithyroid drugs for less than 3 months. With RNA extracted from PBMCs as input, the TCR library was made. Only a few counts were recorded for this clonotype. What it recognizes is unknown. This same sample was also taken into another study, of T cells in Graves' hyperthyroidism and ophthalmopathy. This second report adds: Hyperthyroidism had been newly diagnosed in patients aged 18 to 65, and its duration was under 2 months.

This sequence joins TRBV20-1 and TRBJ2-1; 8 bases map to TRBD2. The starting material was peripheral blood mononuclear cells (PBMCs), obtained at new diagnosis, from a patient treated with antithyroid drugs. The TCR comes from a man aged 25-45 years with Graves disease. The CDR3 is CSAKREFPYNEQFF. DNA of the CDR3: TGCAGTGCCAAGCGGGAGTTCCCCTACAATGAGCAGTTCTTC.